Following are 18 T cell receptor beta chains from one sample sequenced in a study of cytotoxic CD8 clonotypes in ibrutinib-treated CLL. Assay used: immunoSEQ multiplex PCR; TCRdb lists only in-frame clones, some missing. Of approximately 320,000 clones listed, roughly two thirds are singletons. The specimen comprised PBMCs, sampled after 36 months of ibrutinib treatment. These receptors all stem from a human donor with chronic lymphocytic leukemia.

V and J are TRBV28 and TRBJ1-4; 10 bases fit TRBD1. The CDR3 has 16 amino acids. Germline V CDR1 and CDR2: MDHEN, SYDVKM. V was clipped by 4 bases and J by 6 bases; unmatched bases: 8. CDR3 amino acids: CASSSSSGTGDEKLFF. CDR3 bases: TGTGCCAGCAGTTCATCCTCCGGGACAGGGGATGAAAAACTGTTTTTT. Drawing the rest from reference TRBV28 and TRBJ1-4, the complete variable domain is DVKVTQSSRYLVKRTGEKVFLECVQDMDHENMFWYRQDPGLGLRLIYFSYDVKMKEKGDIPEGYSVSREKKERFSLILESASTNQTSMYLCASSSSSGTGDEKLFFGSGTQLSVL.

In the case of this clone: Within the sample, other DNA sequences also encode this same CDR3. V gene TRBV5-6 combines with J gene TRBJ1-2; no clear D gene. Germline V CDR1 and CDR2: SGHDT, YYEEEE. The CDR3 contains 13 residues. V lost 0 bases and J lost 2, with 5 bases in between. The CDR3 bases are TGTGCCAGCAGCTTGGGGCCGAACTATGGCTACACCTTC. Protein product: CASSLGPNYGYTF. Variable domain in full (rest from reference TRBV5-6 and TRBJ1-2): DAGVTQSPTHLIKTRGQQVTLRCSPKSGHDTVSWYQQALGQGPQFIFQYYEEEERQRGNFPDRFSGHQFPNYSSELNVNALLLGDSALYLCASSLGPNYGYTFGSGTRLTVV.

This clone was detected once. CDR3 sequence (DNA): TGTGCCAGCAGCCAACTCCCCCCCAGCGCCGGGGAGCTGTTTTTT. Amino acids: CASSQLPPSAGELFF. The chain uses TRBV6-5 and TRBJ2-2; D gene unclear. CDR1 is MNHEY, CDR2 SVGAGI, per germline. The CDR3 extends over 15 amino acids. V was cut by 6 bases and J by 6 bases, with 17 bases left in between.

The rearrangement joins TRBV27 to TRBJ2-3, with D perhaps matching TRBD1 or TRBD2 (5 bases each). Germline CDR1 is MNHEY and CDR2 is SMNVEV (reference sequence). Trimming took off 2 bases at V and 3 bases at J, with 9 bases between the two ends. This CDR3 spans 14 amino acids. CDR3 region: CASSLGGGTDTQYF. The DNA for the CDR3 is TGTGCCAGCAGTTTAGGTGGGGGTACAGATACGCAGTATTTT.

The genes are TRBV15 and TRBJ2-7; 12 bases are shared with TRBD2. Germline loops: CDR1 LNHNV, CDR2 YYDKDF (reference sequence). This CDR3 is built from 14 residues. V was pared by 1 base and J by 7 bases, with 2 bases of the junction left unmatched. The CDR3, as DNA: TGTGCCACCAGCAGAGTTCTAGCGGGGGGGGAGCAGTACTTC. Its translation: CATSRVLAGGEQYF.

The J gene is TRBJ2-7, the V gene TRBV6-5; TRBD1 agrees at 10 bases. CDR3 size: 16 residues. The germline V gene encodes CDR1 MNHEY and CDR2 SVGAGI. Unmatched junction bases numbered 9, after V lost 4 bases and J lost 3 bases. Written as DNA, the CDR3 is TGTGCCAGCAGTTCTCCCCGGGACAGGGGATTCTACGAGCAGTACTTC. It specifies CASSSPRDRGFYEQYF.

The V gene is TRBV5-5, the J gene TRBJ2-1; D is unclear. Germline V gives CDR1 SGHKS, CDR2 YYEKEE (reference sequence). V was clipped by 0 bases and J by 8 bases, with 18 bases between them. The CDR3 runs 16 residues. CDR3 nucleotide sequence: TGTGCCAGCAGCTTGGCCCCAAATTTTGAAGGTGATGAGCAGTTCTTC. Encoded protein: CASSLAPNFEGDEQFF.

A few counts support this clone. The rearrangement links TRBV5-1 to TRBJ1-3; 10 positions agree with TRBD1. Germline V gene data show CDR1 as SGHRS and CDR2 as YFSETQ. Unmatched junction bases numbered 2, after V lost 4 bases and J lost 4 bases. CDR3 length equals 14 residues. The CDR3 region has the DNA TGCGCCAGCAGCCCGACAGGGGGCGGAAACACCATATATTTT. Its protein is CASSPTGGGNTIYF.

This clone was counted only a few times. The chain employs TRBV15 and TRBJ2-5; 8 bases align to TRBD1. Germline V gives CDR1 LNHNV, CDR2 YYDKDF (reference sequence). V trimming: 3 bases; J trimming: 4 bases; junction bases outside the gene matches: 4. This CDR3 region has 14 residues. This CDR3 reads CATSRGQVAETQYF. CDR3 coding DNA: TGTGCCACCAGCAGGGGACAGGTAGCAGAGACCCAGTACTTC. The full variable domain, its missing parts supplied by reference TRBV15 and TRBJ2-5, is DAMVIQNPRYQVTQFGKPVTLSCSQTLNHNVMYWYQQKSSQAPKLLFHYYDKDFNNEADTPDNFQSRRPNTSFCFLDIRSPGLGDTAMYLCATSRGQVAETQYFGPGTRLLVL.

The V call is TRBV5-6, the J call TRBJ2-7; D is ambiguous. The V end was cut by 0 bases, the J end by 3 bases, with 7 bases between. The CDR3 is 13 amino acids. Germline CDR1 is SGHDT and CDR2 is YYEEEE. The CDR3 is CASSLVVRYEQYF. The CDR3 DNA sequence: TGTGCCAGCAGCTTGGTTGTCCGCTACGAGCAGTACTTC.

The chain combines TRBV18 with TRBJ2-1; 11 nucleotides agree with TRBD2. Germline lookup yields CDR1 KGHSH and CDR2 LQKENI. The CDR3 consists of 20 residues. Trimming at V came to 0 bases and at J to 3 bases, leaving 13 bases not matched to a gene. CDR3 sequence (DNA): TGTGCCAGCTCACCACCGGCTAGCGGGAGGACGCAACAGCGCTACAATGAGCAGTTCTTC. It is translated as CASSPPASGRTQQRYNEQFF.

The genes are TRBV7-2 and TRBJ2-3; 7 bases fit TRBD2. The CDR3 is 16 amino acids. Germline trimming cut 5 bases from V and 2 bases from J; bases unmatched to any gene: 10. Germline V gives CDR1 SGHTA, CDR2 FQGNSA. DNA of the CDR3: TGTGCCAGCAGCCAGGCTAGCGGATTTTACACAGATACGCAGTATTTT. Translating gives CASSQASGFYTDTQYF. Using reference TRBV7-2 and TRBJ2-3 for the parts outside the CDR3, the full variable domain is GAGVSQSPSNKVTEKGKDVELRCDPISGHTALYWYRQSLGQGLEFLIYFQGNSAPDKSGLPSDRFSAERTGGSVSTLTIQRTQQEDSAVYLCASSQASGFYTDTQYFGPGTRLTVL.

This CDR3 reads CASSVERELFF. The CDR3 DNA reads as TGTGCCAGCAGCGTAGAGAGGGAGCTGTTTTTT. The chain carries TRBV9 and TRBJ2-2; D is unresolved. The CDR3 consists of 11 residues. V lost 0 bases and J lost 9, with 3 bases in between. The germline CDR1 and CDR2 sequences are SGDLS and YYNGEE.

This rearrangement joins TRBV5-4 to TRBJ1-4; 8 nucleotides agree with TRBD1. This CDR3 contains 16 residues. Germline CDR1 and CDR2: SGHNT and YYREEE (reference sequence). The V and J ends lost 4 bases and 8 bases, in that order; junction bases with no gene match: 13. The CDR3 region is CASSPGQVLDPEKLFF. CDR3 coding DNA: TGTGCCAGCAGCCCGGGACAGGTACTCGACCCAGAAAAACTGTTTTTT.

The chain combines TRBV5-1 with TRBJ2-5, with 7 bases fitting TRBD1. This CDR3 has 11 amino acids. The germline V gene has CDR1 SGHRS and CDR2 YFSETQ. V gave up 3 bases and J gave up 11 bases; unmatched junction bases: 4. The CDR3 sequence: CASSSQGLQYF. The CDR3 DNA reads TGCGCCAGCAGCTCACAGGGGTTACAGTACTTC. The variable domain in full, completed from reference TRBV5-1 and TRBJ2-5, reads KAGVTQTPRYLIKTRGQQVTLSCSPISGHRSVSWYQQTPGQGLQFLFEYFSETQRNKGNFPGRFSGRQFSNSRSEMNVSTLELGDSALYLCASSSQGLQYFGPGTRLLVL.

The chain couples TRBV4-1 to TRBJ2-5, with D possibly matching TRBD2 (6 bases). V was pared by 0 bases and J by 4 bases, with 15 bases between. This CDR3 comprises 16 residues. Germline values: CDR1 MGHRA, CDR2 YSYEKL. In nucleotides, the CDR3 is TGCGCCAGCAGCCAAGATCAGGTCGGGAGTACAGAGACCCAGTACTTC. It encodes CASSQDQVGSTETQYF.

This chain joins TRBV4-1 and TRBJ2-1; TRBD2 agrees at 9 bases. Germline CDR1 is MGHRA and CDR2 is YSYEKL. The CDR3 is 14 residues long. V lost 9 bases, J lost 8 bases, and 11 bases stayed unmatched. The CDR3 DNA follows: TGCGCCAGTGGGTCTGGCGGGGGGGCCTATGAGCAGTTCTTC. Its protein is CASGSGGGAYEQFF.

The CDR3 DNA reads TGTGCCAGCTCACCGGAGGTGGGTATGGGGACCAAAAACATTCAGTACTTC. This sequence encodes CASSPEVGMGTKNIQYF. The chain has TRBV18 and TRBJ2-4, with a possible D match to TRBD2 (5 bases). Trimming shortened V by 3 bases and J by 2 bases, and 17 bases separated the two germline ends. This CDR3 region has 17 residues. Germline CDR1 reads KGHSH; CDR2 reads LQKENI.